These T cell receptor beta chains were read from a single sample in a study of cytomegalovirus exposure and HLA in healthy donors. Using immunoSEQ multiplex PCR, the repertoire was profiled, and TCRdb retains in-frame clones only, with some absent. The sample has 160,000 or so clones; about 80% are singletons. What was sequenced was PBMCs. The receptors originated from a middle-aged man in good health and CMV-seropositive. The conserved cysteine and the conserved F or W are not part of the CDR3 here.

v_call	j_call	cdr3_aa
TRBV18	TRBJ2-7	ASSRDRLSSYEQY
TRBV5-5	TRBJ2-2	ASSSGLAGGDTGELF
TRBV6-1	TRBJ2-2	ASRVSGGSGELF
TRBV11-2	TRBJ1-4	ASSLYLEEKLF
TRBV28	TRBJ2-7	ASRLAGPYEQY
TRBV29-1	TRBJ2-1	SGRTSGSRDEQF
TRBV7-3	TRBJ2-3	ASSFPTSGPH
TRBV5-1	TRBJ2-7	ASSFRTSGINYEQY
TRBV2	TRBJ1-3	ASSEGSRVFPGNTIY
TRBV12-5	TRBJ2-7	ASGFGRGLYEQY
TRBV15	TRBJ2-7	ATSRGLAGTSYEQY
TRBV19	TRBJ1-2	ASSPPPRITNYGYT
TRBV6-5	TRBJ2-3	ASSTRQGTTDTQY
TRBV7-7	TRBJ2-7	ASSLGQGDEQY
TRBV5-4	TRBJ2-6	ASGTGGVANVLT
TRBV5-1	TRBJ1-2	ASRTGPDYGYT
TRBV19	TRBJ1-5	ASSSRDSNQPQH
TRBV30	TRBJ2-3	AWSDQRRLTDTQY
TRBV5-1	TRBJ2-5	ASSLTGTSMETQY
TRBV9	TRBJ2-3	ASSVVAGYTDTQY
TRBV28	TRBJ1-2	ASSLNNLGQGNGYT
TRBV7-6	TRBJ2-3	ASSLTGGTDTQY
TRBV5-1	TRBJ2-3	ASSLAVASGGTDTQY
TRBV7-9	TRBJ2-2	ASSRRQGGNTGELF
TRBV7-9	TRBJ2-6	ASSDGQLRLSGANGLT
TRBV4-2	TRBJ2-7	ASSQVVSGTTPYEQY